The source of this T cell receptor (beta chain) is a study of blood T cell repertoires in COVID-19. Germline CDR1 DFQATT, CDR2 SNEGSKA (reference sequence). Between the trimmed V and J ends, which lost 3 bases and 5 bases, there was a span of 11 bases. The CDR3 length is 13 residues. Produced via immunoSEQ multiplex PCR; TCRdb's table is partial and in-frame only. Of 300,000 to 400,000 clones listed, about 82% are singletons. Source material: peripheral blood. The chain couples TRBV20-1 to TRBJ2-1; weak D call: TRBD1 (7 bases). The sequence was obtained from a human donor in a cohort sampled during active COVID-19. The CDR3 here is CSASQGGNNEQFF. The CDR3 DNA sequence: TGCAGTGCTAGTCAGGGGGGAAACAATGAGCAGTTCTTC.